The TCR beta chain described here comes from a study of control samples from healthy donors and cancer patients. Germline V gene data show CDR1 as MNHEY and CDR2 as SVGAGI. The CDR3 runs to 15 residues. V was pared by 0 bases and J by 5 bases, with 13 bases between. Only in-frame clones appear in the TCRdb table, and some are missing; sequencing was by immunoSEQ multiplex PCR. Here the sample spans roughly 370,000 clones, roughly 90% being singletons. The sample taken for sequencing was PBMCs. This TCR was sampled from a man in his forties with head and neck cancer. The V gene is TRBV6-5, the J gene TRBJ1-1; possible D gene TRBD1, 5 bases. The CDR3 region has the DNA TGTGCCAGCAGTTACTCGAGAGGGAGGGGTACTGAAGCTTTCTTT. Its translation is CASSYSRGRGTEAFF.